This T cell receptor beta chain is from a study of response to subunit inactivated influenza vaccine. Study outcomes and limitations: That few new T cells are recruited by each seasonal influenza vaccination was the authors' suggestion.

This clonotype was seen only a few times. The antigen remains unidentified. MiXCR was run by TCRdb on the RT-PCR reads, yielding one entry per CDR3 protein. The sample shows hundreds of thousands of distinct CDR3 sequences, 16% of them seen only once. Germline CDR1 reads SGHRS; CDR2 reads YFSETQ. The trim removed 3 bases at V and 5 bases at J, leaving 6 bases unmatched. The CDR3 has 15 amino acids. The source material was CD4+ T cells sorted from PBMCs, sampled around 25 months after vaccination. This sequence originates from a man aged 50-75 years who received an inactivated influenza vaccine. The chain is built from TRBV5-1 and TRBJ2-2, with 8 nucleotides matching TRBD2. CDR3 region: CASSYRTSLTGELFF. DNA for the CDR3: TGCGCCAGCAGCTACAGGACTAGCCTTACCGGGGAGCTGTTTTTT.